The 20 T cell receptor beta chains given below trace back to one sample, sequenced in a study of cytomegalovirus exposure and HLA in healthy donors. The method was immunoSEQ multiplex PCR; TCRdb's version includes in-frame clones alone and lacks a portion of them. The data show around 130,000 clones, roughly nine tenths seen once. Material: PBMCs. Every receptor here comes from a man aged 25 to 40 in good health and CMV-seronegative.

The V gene is TRBV28, the J gene TRBJ1-1; D is possibly TRBD1 (6 bases). Trimming took 7 bases from V and 1 from J, leaving 13 bases between them. CDR3 length: 14 residues. Germline CDR1 reads MDHEN; CDR2 reads SYDVKM. Written as DNA, the CDR3 is TGTGCCAGCACCCTGGGACACCAGAACACTGAAGCTTTCTTT. Translating gives CASTLGHQNTEAFF. The variable domain in full, completed from reference TRBV28 and TRBJ1-1, reads DVKVTQSSRYLVKRTGEKVFLECVQDMDHENMFWYRQDPGLGLRLIYFSYDVKMKEKGDIPEGYSVSREKKERFSLILESASTNQTSMYLCASTLGHQNTEAFFGQGTRLTVV.

The chain is built from TRBV7-2 and TRBJ1-2; 7 bases match TRBD1. V lost 0 bases and J lost 1; bases outside the gene matches: 5. Germline CDR1 SGHTA, CDR2 FQGNSA. CDR3 size: 16 residues. CDR3 loop: CASSLASGQVNYGYTF. DNA of the CDR3: TGTGCCAGCAGCTTAGCTTCCGGACAGGTTAACTATGGCTACACCTTC.

This chain uses TRBV7-9 with TRBJ2-1, with TRBD2 matching over 7 bases. Trimming took 3 bases from V and 8 from J; bases not matched to a gene: 10. Germline CDR1 SEHNR, CDR2 FQNEAQ (reference sequence). The CDR3 totals 15 residues. CDR3 DNA sequence: TGTGCCAGCAGCTTTCCTAGCGTGGGAGGGGATGAGCAGTTCTTC. Translation gives CASSFPSVGGDEQFF. Together with reference TRBV7-9 and TRBJ2-1, the CDR3 gives the full variable domain: DTGVSQNPRHKITKRGQNVTFRCDPISEHNRLYWYRQTLGQGPEFLTYFQNEAQLEKSRLLSDRFSAERPKGSFSTLEIQRTEQGDSAMYLCASSFPSVGGDEQFFGPGTRLTVL.

V and J are TRBV6-4 and TRBJ2-7, with D maybe TRBD1 (7 bases). CDR1 is MRHNA, CDR2 SNTAGT, per germline. This CDR3 spans 13 amino acids. With 7 bases removed from V and 3 bases from J, the gap between germline ends came to 13 bases. The CDR3 DNA reads TGTGCCAGCATTGGACAGGACTACTACGAGCAGTACTTC. This gives the protein CASIGQDYYEQYF.

V is TRBV11-2 and J is TRBJ1-1, with D possibly matching TRBD1 (6 bases). There are 14 residues in the CDR3. CDR1 is SGHAT, CDR2 FQNNGV, per germline. Trimming shortened V by 6 bases and J by 5 bases, and 16 bases separated the two germline ends. The CDR3 coding sequence is TGTGCCAGCAGATCAACCCAGGGGCGAACTGAAGCTTTCTTT. Protein product: CASRSTQGRTEAFF.

The chain recombines TRBV4-1 with TRBJ2-2, with 7 bases fitting TRBD2. Losses at the gene ends were 0 bases for V and 7 bases for J; bases not matched to a gene: 8. CDR1 is MGHRA, CDR2 YSYEKL, per germline. CDR3 length equals 16 residues. DNA of the CDR3: TGCGCCAGCAGCCAAGAAGCGGGGAAGGTCGGCGGGGAGCTGTTTTTT. Amino acids: CASSQEAGKVGGELFF.

A word on this clone: The sample contains more than one DNA sequence encoding this CDR3. The rearrangement uses TRBV7-6 and TRBJ2-7; 10 bases align to TRBD1. CDR3 length: 14 residues. Unmatched junction bases numbered 4, after V lost 5 bases and J lost 3 bases. CDR1 is SGHVS and CDR2 is FNYEAQ in the germline V gene. Written as DNA, the CDR3 is TGTGCCAGCAGCCGGGACAGGGGCAGCTACGAGCAGTACTTC. Amino acid sequence: CASSRDRGSYEQYF.

This chain joins TRBV10-2 and TRBJ1-1; maybe TRBD1 (6 bases). Trimming cost V 1 base and J 11 bases, with 14 bases left between them. CDR3 length: 13 amino acids. Germline CDR1 is WSHSY and CDR2 is SAAADI. The CDR3 region has the DNA TGCGCCAGCAGTGAGTTTAGACAGGCCGGGGCTTTCTTT. Protein sequence: CASSEFRQAGAFF.

The chain carries TRBV18 and TRBJ1-4; D remains unclear. Trimming cost V 6 bases and J 8 bases, with 16 bases left between them. CDR1 is KGHSH and CDR2 is LQKENI in the germline V gene. CDR3 length: 14 residues. The DNA for the CDR3 is TGTGCCAGCTCCGCGACGGGGTCCTACGAAAAACTGTTTTTT. It yields the protein CASSATGSYEKLFF.

This clone was detected once. The chain links TRBV11-1 to TRBJ2-5; TRBD2 agrees at 7 bases. The germline gives CDR1 SGHAT, CDR2 FQDESV (reference sequence). This CDR3 contains 12 residues. With 4 bases clipped from V and 7 bases from J, the junction kept 3 bases outside the gene matches. As DNA, the CDR3 is TGTGCCAGCAGCTCCTCTAGCGGGACCCAGTACTTC. As protein: CASSSSSGTQYF.

This clone was picked up a small number of times. J is TRBJ1-6 and V is TRBV18; TRBD1 aligns across 7 bases. V gave up 6 bases and J gave up 8 bases; unmatched junction bases: 4. CDR1 and CDR2 from the germline V gene are KGHSH and LQKENI. The CDR3 runs 13 residues. The CDR3 protein is CASSGQEDSPLHF. CDR3 coding DNA: TGTGCCAGCTCCGGACAGGAGGATTCACCCCTCCACTTT.

The chain combines TRBV7-6 with TRBJ2-7; D uncertain. Per the germline V gene, CDR1 is SGHVS and CDR2 is FNYEAQ. This CDR3 is built from 13 residues. The ends were cut back, 1 base at V and 0 bases at J, with 4 bases in the middle. CDR3 sequence (DNA): TGTGCCAGCAGCTTAGAGAGCTCCTACGAGCAGTACTTC. Translated, it gives CASSLESSYEQYF.

The chain employs TRBV11-2 and TRBJ2-3, with 8 bases fitting TRBD1. CDR3 length: 16 residues. J was trimmed by 2 bases and V by 4 bases; bases with no gene match: 8. Germline-derived CDR1 and CDR2 are SGHAT and FQNNGV. CDR3 nucleotide sequence: TGTGCCAGCAGCTCCCTCCCGACAGGGGACACAGATACGCAGTATTTT. This gives the protein CASSSLPTGDTDTQYF.

CDR3 sequence (DNA): TGTGCCAGCAGCTTGGCCGGAGCGGGGCCGCAGTATTTT. Translating it yields CASSLAGAGPQYF. V is TRBV5-6 and J is TRBJ2-3; 7 nucleotides agree with TRBD2. The V and J ends lost 0 bases and 10 bases, in that order; junction bases with no gene match: 5. CDR1 SGHDT and CDR2 YYEEEE come from the germline V gene. The CDR3 has 13 residues.

This clone has a single count. The chain is built from TRBV4-1 and TRBJ2-5; 10 nucleotides line up with TRBD1. After removal of 2 bases from V and 5 bases from J, the junction contained 11 bases not matched to a gene. The CDR3 loop spans 17 amino acids. Per the germline V gene, CDR1 is MGHRA and CDR2 is YSYEKL. CDR3: CASSQFTGTGASETQYF. The CDR3 bases are TGCGCCAGCAGCCAATTTACCGGGACAGGGGCTTCCGAGACCCAGTACTTC.

This clone was seen once. This chain connects TRBV15 to TRBJ1-4, with D possibly being TRBD1 (6 bases). Trimming cost V 3 bases and J 8 bases, with 10 bases left between them. CDR3 length: 13 amino acids. Germline V gives CDR1 LNHNV, CDR2 YYDKDF (reference sequence). The CDR3 DNA is TGTGCCACCAGCAGCGGACAGCGAGAAAAACTGTTTTTT. Its protein product is CATSSGQREKLFF. Using reference TRBV15 and TRBJ1-4 for the parts outside the CDR3, the full variable domain is DAMVIQNPRYQVTQFGKPVTLSCSQTLNHNVMYWYQQKSSQAPKLLFHYYDKDFNNEADTPDNFQSRRPNTSFCFLDIRSPGLGDTAMYLCATSSGQREKLFFGSGTQLSVL.

This sequence joins TRBV28 and TRBJ2-7, with 8 bases lining up with TRBD2. CDR1 and CDR2 (germline): MDHEN, SYDVKM. The V segment lost 6 bases and the J segment 5 bases; nucleotides outside the gene matches: 12. The CDR3 is 15 residues long. CDR3 sequence reads: CASSPPGGAVHEQYF. CDR3 DNA: TGTGCCAGCAGCCCTCCGGGGGGGGCCGTCCACGAGCAGTACTTC.

V and J are TRBV7-2 and TRBJ1-3; 9 bases are shared with TRBD1. The J segment lost 4 bases and the V segment lost 3 bases, leaving 4 bases of the junction unmatched. The CDR3 covers 15 residues. The V gene's germline CDR1 is SGHTA and CDR2 FQGNSA. Written as DNA, the CDR3 is TGTGCCAGCAGCTTCGACAGGGGGTGGGGAAACACCATATATTTT. Translated: CASSFDRGWGNTIYF.

This chain links TRBV7-9 with TRBJ1-2; D might be TRBD1 (5 bases). This CDR3 has 16 residues. V shed 5 bases and J shed 3 bases, with 19 bases lying between them. Germline V gene sequence: CDR1 SEHNR, CDR2 FQNEAQ (reference sequence). CDR3 region: CASSAVASGEDYGYTF. The CDR3 DNA is TGTGCCAGCAGCGCGGTAGCGTCGGGGGAGGACTATGGCTACACCTTC.

The chain recombines TRBV10-3 with TRBJ1-5; 9 bases line up with TRBD1. Per the germline V gene, CDR1 is ENHRY and CDR2 is SYGVKD. Trimming at V came to 11 bases and at J to 1 base, leaving 9 bases not matched to a gene. This CDR3 is built from 15 residues. The CDR3 nucleotides are TGTGCCGTCGGGACAGGGCTGGAAAGCAATCAGCCCCAGCATTTT. As protein: CAVGTGLESNQPQHF.